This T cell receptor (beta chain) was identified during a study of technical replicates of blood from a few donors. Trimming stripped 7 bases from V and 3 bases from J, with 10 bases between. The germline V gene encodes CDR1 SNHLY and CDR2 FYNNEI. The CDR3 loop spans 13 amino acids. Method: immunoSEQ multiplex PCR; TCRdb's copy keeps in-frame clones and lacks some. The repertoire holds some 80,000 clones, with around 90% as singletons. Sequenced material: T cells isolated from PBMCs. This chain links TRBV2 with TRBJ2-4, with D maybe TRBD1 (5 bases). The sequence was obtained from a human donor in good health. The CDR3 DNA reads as TGTGCCAGCATCAGGGTGGGCAAAAACATTCAGTACTTC. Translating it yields CASIRVGKNIQYF.